This T cell receptor (beta chain) was identified in a study of blood T cell repertoires in COVID-19. Whole-study context: Both acute and convalescent COVID-19 samples were obtained from the United States, Italy and Spain. Sample material is recorded as cDNA or gDNA derived from T cells, B-cell-depleted T cells, or PBMCs.

CDR3 length: 14 amino acids. V lost 6 bases and J 0 bases, leaving 11 bases between the germline ends. In germline, CDR1 is KGHSH, CDR2 LQKENI. Authors' analysis steps: Scientists estimated how many nucleated cells there were by amplifying reference gene primers. The assay was immunoSEQ multiplex PCR, and TCRdb's table has in-frame clones only and misses some. V, J and clone size are those of that table, while D and trimming were read from the DNA. The table records approximately 98,000 clones, approximately 80% of them present only once. The chain employs TRBV18 and TRBJ1-1; D unresolved. The sample consisted of peripheral blood. This TCR derives from a woman in her 70s with acute or convalescent COVID-19. The CDR3: CASSPRLVNTEAFF. CDR3 sequence (DNA): TGTGCCAGCTCTCCCAGGCTCGTGAACACTGAAGCTTTCTTT.